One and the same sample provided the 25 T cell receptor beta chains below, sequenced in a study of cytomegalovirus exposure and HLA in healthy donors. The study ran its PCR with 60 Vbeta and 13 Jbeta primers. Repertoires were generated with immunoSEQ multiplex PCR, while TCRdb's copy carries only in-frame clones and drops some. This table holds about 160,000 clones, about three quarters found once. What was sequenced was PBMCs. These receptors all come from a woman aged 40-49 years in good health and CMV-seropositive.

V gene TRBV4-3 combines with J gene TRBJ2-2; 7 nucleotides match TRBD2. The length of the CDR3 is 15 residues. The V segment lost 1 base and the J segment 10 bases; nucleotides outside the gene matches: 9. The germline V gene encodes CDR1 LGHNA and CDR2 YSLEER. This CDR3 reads CASSQAPRLASELFF. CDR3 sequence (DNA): TGCGCCAGCAGCCAAGCTCCTAGACTAGCCTCGGAGCTGTTTTTT.

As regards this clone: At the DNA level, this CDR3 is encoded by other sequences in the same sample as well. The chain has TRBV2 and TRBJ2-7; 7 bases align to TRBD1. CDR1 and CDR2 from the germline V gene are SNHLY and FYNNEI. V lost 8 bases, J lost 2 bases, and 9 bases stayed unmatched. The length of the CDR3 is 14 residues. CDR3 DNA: TGTGCCAGCCGATTGACAGGGAGCACCTACGAGCAGTACTTC. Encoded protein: CASRLTGSTYEQYF. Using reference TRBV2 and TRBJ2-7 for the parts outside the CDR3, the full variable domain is EPEVTQTPSHQVTQMGQEVILRCVPISNHLYFYWYRQILGQKVEFLVSFYNNEISEKSEIFDDQFSVERPDGSNFTLKIRSTKLEDSAMYFCASRLTGSTYEQYFGPGTRLTVT.

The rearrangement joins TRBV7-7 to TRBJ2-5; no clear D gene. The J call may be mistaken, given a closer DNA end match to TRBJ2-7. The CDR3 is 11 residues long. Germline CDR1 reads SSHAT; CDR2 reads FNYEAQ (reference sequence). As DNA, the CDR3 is TGTGCCAGCAGCCAGTACTACGAGCAGTACTTC. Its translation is CASSQYYEQYF.

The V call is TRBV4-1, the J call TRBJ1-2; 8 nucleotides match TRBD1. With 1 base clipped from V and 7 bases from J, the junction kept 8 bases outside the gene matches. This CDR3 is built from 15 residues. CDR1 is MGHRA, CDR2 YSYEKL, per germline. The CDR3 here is CASSQGDTGGGGYTF. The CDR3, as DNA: TGCGCCAGCAGCCAAGGAGATACAGGGGGAGGTGGCTACACCTTC.

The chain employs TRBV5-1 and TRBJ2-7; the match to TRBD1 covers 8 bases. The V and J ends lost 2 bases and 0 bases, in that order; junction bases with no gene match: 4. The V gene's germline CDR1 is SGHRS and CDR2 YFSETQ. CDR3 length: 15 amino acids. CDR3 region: CASSLQGGNSYEQYF. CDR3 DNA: TGCGCCAGCAGCTTACAGGGGGGAAACTCCTACGAGCAGTACTTC.

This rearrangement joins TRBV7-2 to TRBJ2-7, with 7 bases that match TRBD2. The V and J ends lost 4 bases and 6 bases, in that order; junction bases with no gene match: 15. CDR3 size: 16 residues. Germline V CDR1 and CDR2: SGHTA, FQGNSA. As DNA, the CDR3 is TGTGCCAGCAGCTCCAGAGGCGGGAGTCCCCTCCTCGAGCAGTACTTC. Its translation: CASSSRGGSPLLEQYF.

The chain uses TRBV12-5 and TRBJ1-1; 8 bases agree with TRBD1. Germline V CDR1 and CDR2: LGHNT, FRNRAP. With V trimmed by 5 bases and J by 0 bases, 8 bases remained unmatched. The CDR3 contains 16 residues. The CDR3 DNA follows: TGTGCTAGTGGTCCGCCAGGGGGCCTAGTGAACACTGAAGCTTTCTTT. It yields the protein CASGPPGGLVNTEAFF.

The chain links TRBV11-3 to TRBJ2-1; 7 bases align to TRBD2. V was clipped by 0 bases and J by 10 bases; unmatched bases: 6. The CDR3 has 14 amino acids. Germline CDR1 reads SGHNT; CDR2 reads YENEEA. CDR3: CASSLDTSGGEQFF. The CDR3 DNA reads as TGTGCCAGCAGCTTAGATACCTCGGGAGGCGAGCAGTTCTTC.

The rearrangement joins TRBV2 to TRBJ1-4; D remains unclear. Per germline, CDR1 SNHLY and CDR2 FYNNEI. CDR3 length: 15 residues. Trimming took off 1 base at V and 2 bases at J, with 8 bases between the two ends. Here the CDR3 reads CASSEGQSTNEKLFF. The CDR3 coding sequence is TGTGCCAGCAGTGAAGGACAATCGACTAATGAAAAACTGTTTTTT.

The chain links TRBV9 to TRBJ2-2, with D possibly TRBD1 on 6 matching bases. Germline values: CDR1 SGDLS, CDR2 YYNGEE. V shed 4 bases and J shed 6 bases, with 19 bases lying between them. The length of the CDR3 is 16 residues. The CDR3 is CASSLLPGPGAGELFF. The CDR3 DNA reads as TGTGCCAGCAGCTTGCTACCGGGCCCAGGGGCCGGGGAGCTGTTTTTT.

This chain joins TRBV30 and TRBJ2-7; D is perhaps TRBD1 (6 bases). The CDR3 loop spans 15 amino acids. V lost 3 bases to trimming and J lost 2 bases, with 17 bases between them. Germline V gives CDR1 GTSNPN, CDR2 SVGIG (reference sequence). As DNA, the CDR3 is TGTGCCTGGAGGGGACCCGGGACATCTACCTACGAGCAGTACTTC. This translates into CAWRGPGTSTYEQYF.

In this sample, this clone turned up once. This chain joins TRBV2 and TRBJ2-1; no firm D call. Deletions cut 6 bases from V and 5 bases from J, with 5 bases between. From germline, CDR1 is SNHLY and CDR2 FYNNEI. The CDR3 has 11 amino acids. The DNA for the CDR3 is TGTGCCAGCAGCCTTAACAATGAGCAGTTCTTC. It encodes CASSLNNEQFF.

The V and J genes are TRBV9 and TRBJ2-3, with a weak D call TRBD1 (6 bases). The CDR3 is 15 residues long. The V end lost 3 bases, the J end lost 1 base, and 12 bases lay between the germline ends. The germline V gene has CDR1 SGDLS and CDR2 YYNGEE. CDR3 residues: CASSDPGQGTDTQYF. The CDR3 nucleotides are TGTGCCAGCAGCGACCCGGGACAAGGCACAGATACGCAGTATTTT.

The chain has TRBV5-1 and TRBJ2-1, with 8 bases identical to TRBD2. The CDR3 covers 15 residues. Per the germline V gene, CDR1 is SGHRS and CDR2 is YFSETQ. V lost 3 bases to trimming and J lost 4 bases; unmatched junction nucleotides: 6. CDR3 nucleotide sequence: TGCGCCAGCAGCTCCGGGACTAGGGCTTACAATGAGCAGTTCTTC. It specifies CASSSGTRAYNEQFF.

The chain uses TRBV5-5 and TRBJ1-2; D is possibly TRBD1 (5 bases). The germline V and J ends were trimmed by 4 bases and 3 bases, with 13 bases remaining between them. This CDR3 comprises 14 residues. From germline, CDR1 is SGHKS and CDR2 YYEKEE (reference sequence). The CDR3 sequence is CASSPDGGDYGYTF. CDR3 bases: TGTGCCAGCAGCCCCGACGGGGGGGACTATGGCTACACCTTC.

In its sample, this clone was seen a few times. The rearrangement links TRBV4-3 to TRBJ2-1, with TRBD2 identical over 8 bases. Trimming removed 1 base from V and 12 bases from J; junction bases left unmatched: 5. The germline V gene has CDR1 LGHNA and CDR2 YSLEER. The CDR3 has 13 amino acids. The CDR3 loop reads CASSQGGLEGQFF. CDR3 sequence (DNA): TGCGCCAGCAGCCAAGGGGGACTAGAGGGGCAGTTCTTC.

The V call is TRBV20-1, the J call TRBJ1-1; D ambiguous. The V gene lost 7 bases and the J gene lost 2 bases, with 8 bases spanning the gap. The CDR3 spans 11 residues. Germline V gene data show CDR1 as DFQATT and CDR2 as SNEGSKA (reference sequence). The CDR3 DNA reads TGCAGTGGGTCCAGAAACACTGAAGCTTTCTTT. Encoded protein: CSGSRNTEAFF.

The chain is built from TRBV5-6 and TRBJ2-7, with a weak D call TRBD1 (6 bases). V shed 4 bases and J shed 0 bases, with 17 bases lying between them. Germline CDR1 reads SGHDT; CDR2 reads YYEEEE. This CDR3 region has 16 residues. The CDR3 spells CASSGIGTSDSYEQYF. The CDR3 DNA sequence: TGTGCCAGCAGCGGCATCGGGACATCCGACTCCTACGAGCAGTACTTC.

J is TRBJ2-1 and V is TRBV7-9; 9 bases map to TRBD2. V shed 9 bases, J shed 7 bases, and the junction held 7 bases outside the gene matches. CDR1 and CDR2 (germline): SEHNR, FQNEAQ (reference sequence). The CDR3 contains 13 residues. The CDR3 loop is CARVTSGGNEQFF. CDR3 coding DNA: TGTGCCAGAGTGACTAGCGGAGGGAATGAGCAGTTCTTC.

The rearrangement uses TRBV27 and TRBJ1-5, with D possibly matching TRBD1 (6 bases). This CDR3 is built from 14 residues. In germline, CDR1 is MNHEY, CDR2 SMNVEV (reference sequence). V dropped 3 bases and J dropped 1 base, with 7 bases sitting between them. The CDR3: CASSFDRSNQPQHF. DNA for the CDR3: TGTGCCAGCAGTTTCGACAGGAGCAATCAGCCCCAGCATTTT.

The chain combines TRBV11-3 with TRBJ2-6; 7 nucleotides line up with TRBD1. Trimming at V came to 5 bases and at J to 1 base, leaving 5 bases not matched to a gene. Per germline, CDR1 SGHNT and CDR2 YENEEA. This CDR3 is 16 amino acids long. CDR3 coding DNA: TGTGCCAGCAGCCGGGGACAGCCGTCTGGGGCCAACGTCCTGACTTTC. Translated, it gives CASSRGQPSGANVLTF.

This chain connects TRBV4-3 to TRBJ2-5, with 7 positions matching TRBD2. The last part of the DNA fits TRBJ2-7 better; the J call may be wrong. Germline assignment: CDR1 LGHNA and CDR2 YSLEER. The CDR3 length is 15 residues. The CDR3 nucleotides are TGCGCCAGCAGCCAAGACTCGACGGGGGGCTACGAGCAGTACTTC. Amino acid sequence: CASSQDSTGGYEQYF.

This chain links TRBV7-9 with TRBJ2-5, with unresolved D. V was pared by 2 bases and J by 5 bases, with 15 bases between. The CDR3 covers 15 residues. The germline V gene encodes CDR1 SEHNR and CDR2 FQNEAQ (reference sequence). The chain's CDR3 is CASSLWNSGRETQYF. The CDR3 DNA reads TGTGCCAGCAGCTTATGGAACAGTGGTCGGGAGACCCAGTACTTC.

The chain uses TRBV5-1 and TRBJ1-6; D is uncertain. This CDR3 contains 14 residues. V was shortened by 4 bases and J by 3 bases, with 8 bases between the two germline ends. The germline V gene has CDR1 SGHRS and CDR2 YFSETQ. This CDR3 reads CASSPEGYNSPLHF. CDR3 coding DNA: TGCGCCAGCAGCCCTGAGGGCTATAATTCACCCCTCCACTTT.

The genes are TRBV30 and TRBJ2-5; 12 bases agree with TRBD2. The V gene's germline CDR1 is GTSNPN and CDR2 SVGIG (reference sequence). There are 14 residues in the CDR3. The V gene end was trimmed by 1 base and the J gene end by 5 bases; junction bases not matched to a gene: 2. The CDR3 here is CAWSAGLAGETQYF. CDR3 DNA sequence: TGTGCCTGGAGTGCTGGACTAGCGGGGGAGACCCAGTACTTC. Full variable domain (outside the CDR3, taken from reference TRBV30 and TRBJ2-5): SQTIHQWPATLVQPVGSPLSLECTVEGTSNPNLYWYRQAAGRGLQLLFYSVGIGQISSEVPQNLSASRPQDRQFILSSKKLLLSDSGFYLCAWSAGLAGETQYFGPGTRLLVL.